The TCR beta chain under discussion was sequenced for a study of blood T cell repertoires in COVID-19 (dated by TCRdb to 2018 to 2021). A note on the overall study: Samples from collaborators originated in the United States, Italy and Spain and spanned both the acute and convalescent phases of COVID-19. The material from the prospective study consisted of cDNA or gDNA derived from T cells, B-cell-depleted T cells, or PBMCs. Subjects who had been exposed to COVID-19, were actively infected with it, or had recovered from it provided the deeply sampled blood TCRbeta repertoires that made up the dataset. The repertoires were released in a freely available public database intended as a resource for research on the immune response to SARS-CoV-2. The samples were drawn from the first 160 participants of the ongoing ImmuneRACE study and from some 1,300 subjects provided by 6 global collaborators. A de-identified subject ID, COVID-19 status, age in years and sex were almost always included in the sample metadata. Where available, HLA class I and class II types were taken from metadata supplied by the sample provider and were not determined by assay-based typing.

To note about this clone: Its specific antigen is unknown. No much larger clone is present one base from it, and per-base qualities are unavailable.

The immunoSEQ Assay, a bias-controlled multiplex PCR, was used to amplify TCRbeta CDR3 regions from genomic DNA. As for the original processing: Within the assay, amplification of reference gene primers was used to estimate how many nucleated cells each sample contained. To quantify the absolute abundance of each unique TCRbeta CDR3 rearrangement, sequence reads were collapsed and filtered. For each sample, productive Simpson clonality was calculated as the square root of Simpson's diversity index over productive rearrangements. TCRdb retrieved this table from immuneACCESS and kept in-frame rearrangements only. Not all clones are present; in checked studies, unresolved V genes account for under half, and no reason is known for the remainder. V, J and clone size are taken as reported in that table, and D and trimming were inferred from the DNA itself. This sample is represented by more than 20,000 clones; 65% to 85% of them were singletons. About a fifth of the sample goes to the ten largest clones.

In the germline V gene, CDR1 corresponds to SGHRS and CDR2 to YFSETQ. There are 15 amino acids in the CDR3, from cysteine to phenylalanine inclusive. The retained sequence is limited to the CDR3, 45 bases, with the frame set at the first base. Trimming accounts for 2 bases at V and 8 bases at J, while the number of junction bases matched to no gene is 10. Points the paper makes about the study in general: Clinical and demographic metadata were provided uncurated, with the amount varying by source and participant.

Each collaborating institution followed its own protocols to collect whole blood in K2EDTA tubes. For TCRbeta analysis, collaborators shipped samples as frozen whole blood, isolated PBMCs, or DNA extracted from either of those sample types. The specimen sequenced was peripheral blood. Recombination joined TRBV5-1 with TRBJ2-3; 8 bases in between match TRBD1. The TCR originated in an elderly man with active or convalescent COVID-19. Here is the DNA: TGCGCCAGCAGCTTACAGGGGGACGGTCTGGGTACGCAGTATTTT. Translated, it gives CASSLQGDGLGTQYF.